The entry below gives a single TCR beta chain sequence along with its context. What antigen it recognizes has not been identified. No base quality information exists; no much larger clone differs at one position. The library was made by the immunoSEQ multiplex PCR assay. On the study's bioinformatics: Repertoires were summarized in terms of richness and clonality, and significantly expanded and contracted clones between pre- and post-therapy samples were identified. Entries here come from immuneACCESS through TCRdb and include only in-frame sequences with V and J called. Some clones fail to appear in such tables; in the studies checked, an unresolved V gene covers under half of the shortfall, and the cause of the remainder is unknown. V, J and clone size are taken as reported in that table, and D and trimming were inferred from the DNA itself. In all, the sample holds about 20,000 clones, and 76% of those were seen once. Of the sample, more than 6% falls within the top ten clones.

The sample's time point, from its label and the paper: at surgical resection after neoadjuvant nivolumab +/- ipilimumab. The samples were taken from NEOSTAR, a phase 2 randomized trial in operable NSCLC that tested neoadjuvant nivolumab or nivolumab plus ipilimumab, followed by surgery. Based on the germline V gene (reference sequence), the CDR1 and CDR2 sequences are SGHNT and YYREEE. Inclusive of the bounding cysteine and phenylalanine, the CDR3 is 14 residues long. Only CDR3 DNA is held: 42 bases, read in frame from base 1. Relative to germline, V is 1 base shorter and J is 6 bases shorter, with 12 bases between their ends. The sample belongs to a study of neoadjuvant nivolumab and ipilimumab in lung cancer (dated by TCRdb to 2018 to 2020). Context from the whole study: In the NEOSTAR trial, nivolumab was administered intravenously at 3 mg/kg on days 1, 15 and 29, and the combination arm also received ipilimumab 1 mg/kg on day 1 only. Matched pretherapy and resected tumor pairs were analyzed from seven patients, of whom four had been treated with nivolumab and three with nivolumab plus ipilimumab. TCR repertoires in pretherapy (baseline) peripheral blood were compared with TCR repertoires in tumors resected at surgery after neoadjuvant immune checkpoint blockade. The primary trial endpoint was the major pathologic response (MPR) rate in the intention-to-treat population in each study arm. The trial treated 44 patients with operable NSCLC: some 23 were randomized to nivolumab monotherapy and roughly 20 to nivolumab plus ipilimumab. Study-wide findings and limitations: Greater TCR richness and clonality were observed in resected tumors than in tumor-adjacent uninvolved lung, and increases were observed in more dual-therapy-treated tumors. A small number of samples was subjected to TCR sequencing. No significant correlation was found between TCR clonality and pathologic tumor regression, and only a single major-pathologic-response sample was available for the analysis of TCR clonality versus pathologic tumor regression. From pretherapy to surgery, tumor T-cell richness and clonality went up in three of three dual-therapy tumors, versus only two of four nivolumab-treated tumors. Richness in tumors resected after neoadjuvant therapy showed a positive correlation with pretherapy blood TCR richness (Spearman R ~ 0.8).

This chain is built from TRBV5-4 and TRBJ2-3; the D gene remains uncertain. The sequence came from an adult with non-small cell lung cancer. Sequencing used tumor tissue, obtained after neoadjuvant nivolumab, alone or with ipilimumab, at or shortly before surgery. The DNA is as follows: TGTGCCAGCAGCTTGTCGCCTTCGTACGATACGCAGTATTTT. Its coded protein is CASSLSPSYDTQYF.